The 24 T cell receptor beta chains presented below share a single source sample, sequenced in a study of CD8 T cells in Susac syndrome (dated by TCRdb to 2018 to 2020). The library was generated by the immunoSEQ multiplex PCR assay. RNA was extracted with the RNeasy kit and roughly 0.45 to 1 ug was reverse transcribed using random hexamers. The public reads were run again by TCRdb, first through fastp at Q25 and then through MiXCR, and only productive beta chains were kept. All rows with the same CDR3 protein become a single entry with the most common DNA and genes. The sample table lists under 250,000 distinct CDR3 sequences, 93% of them with a count of one. 0.06% to 0.08% of the sample is held by the ten biggest clonotypes. The sequencing input was CD4+ T cells from PBMCs. The receptors were sampled from a human donor with multiple sclerosis.

The genes are TRBV24-1 and TRBJ2-1, with D tentatively TRBD1 (5 bases). V shed 0 bases and J shed 0 bases, with 8 bases lying between them. The length of the CDR3 is 16 residues. Germline CDR1 reads KGHDR; CDR2 reads SFDVKD. CDR3 loop: CATSDLGASSYNEQFF. Here the CDR3 DNA reads TGTGCCACCAGTGATTTGGGGGCGAGCTCCTACAATGAGCAGTTCTTC.

The chain has TRBV20-1 and TRBJ1-5; 7 positions agree with TRBD1. With 4 bases clipped from V and 5 bases from J, the junction kept 5 bases outside the gene matches. The CDR3 has 13 residues. Germline V gene data show CDR1 as DFQATT and CDR2 as SNEGSKA (reference sequence). DNA of the CDR3: TGCAGTGCTAATTCCCAGGGGGATCAGCCCCAGCATTTT. Amino acids: CSANSQGDQPQHF.

The chain is built from TRBV5-6 and TRBJ1-5; D is unresolved. The CDR3 loop spans 14 amino acids. V was pared by 1 base and J by 3 bases, with 8 bases between. Germline CDR1 SGHDT, CDR2 YYEEEE. CDR3 amino acids: CASSLSSHNQPQHF. CDR3 DNA sequence: TGTGCCAGCAGCTTGTCCAGTCACAATCAGCCCCAGCATTTT.

The chain is built from TRBV20-1 and TRBJ2-7; 14 bases are a match to TRBD2. Germline lookup yields CDR1 DFQATT and CDR2 SNEGSKA (reference sequence). There are 14 residues in the CDR3. The V gene end was trimmed by 2 bases and the J gene end by 5 bases; junction bases not matched to a gene: 2. CDR3 residues: CSARSGLAGDEQYF. The CDR3 coding sequence is TGCAGTGCTAGATCGGGACTAGCGGGGGACGAGCAGTACTTC.

This chain joins TRBV19 and TRBJ2-3, with D possibly being TRBD1 or TRBD2 (5 bases each). This CDR3 is built from 16 residues. Trimming removed 7 bases at V and 4 bases at J, with 21 bases between. Per the germline V gene, CDR1 is LNHDA and CDR2 is SQIVND (reference sequence). CDR3 DNA sequence: TGTGCCAGTAATACCCCGGGGACGGCTGGTCCAGATACGCAGTATTTT. This sequence encodes CASNTPGTAGPDTQYF.

This clonotype appeared a few times. The V gene is TRBV3-1, the J gene TRBJ2-7; TRBD1 matches at 7 bases. The CDR3 has 14 residues. From germline, CDR1 is LGHDT and CDR2 YNNKEL (reference sequence). With V trimmed by 6 bases and J by 6 bases, 11 bases remained unmatched. In DNA form, the CDR3 reads TGTGCCAGCAGACCGCGTACAGGGGTATTCGAGCAGTACTTC. Amino acids: CASRPRTGVFEQYF.

This clonotype turned up a few times. At one boundary the junction diverges from the germline segment, which might be a read error. This chain uses TRBV7-3 with TRBJ2-5; 7 nucleotides line up with TRBD1. The CDR3 covers 13 residues. Germline lookup yields CDR1 SGHTA and CDR2 FQGTGA. CDR3 nucleotides: TGTGCCAGCAGCCTAACAGGGGAGAAGACCCAGTACTTC. Translating it yields CASSLTGEKTQYF.

The V gene is TRBV5-6, the J gene TRBJ1-1, with D unresolved. CDR1 is SGHDT and CDR2 is YYEEEE in the germline V gene. This CDR3 contains 14 residues. The V and J ends lost 4 bases and 8 bases respectively, with 18 bases between them. The CDR3 DNA is TGTGCCAGCAGCCTCGGACCGAGAGAAGGGGAAGCTTTCTTT. Translation gives CASSLGPREGEAFF.

This chain uses TRBV6-5 with TRBJ1-2; D not resolved. CDR3 size: 10 residues. Trimming left V 2 bases short and J 10 bases short, with 5 bases between. CDR1 and CDR2 from the germline V gene are MNHEY and SVGAGI. The CDR3 DNA reads TGTGCCAGCAGTTACACATCCTACACCTTC. Translation: CASSYTSYTF.

This clonotype came up a few times. This chain links TRBV18 with TRBJ1-1; TRBD1 matches at 7 bases. Trimming removed 4 bases from V and 3 bases from J; junction bases left unmatched: 2. The germline V gene encodes CDR1 KGHSH and CDR2 LQKENI. The CDR3 is made up of 13 amino acids. CDR3 residues: CASSQGADTEAFF. The CDR3 DNA sequence: TGTGCCAGCTCACAGGGGGCGGACACTGAAGCTTTCTTT.

As regards this clonotype: The junction and the germline gene differ at one end; a read error may be behind it. The rearrangement joins TRBV29-1 to TRBJ1-1; D gene uncertain. CDR3 length: 11 amino acids. Per the germline V gene, CDR1 is SQVTM and CDR2 is ANQGSEA. The CDR3 nucleotides are TGCAGCGTTGCCAGTTACACTGAAGCTTTTTTT. It specifies CSVASYTEAFF.

This sequence joins TRBV25-1 and TRBJ2-1; tentative D call: TRBD2 (5 bases). Trimming shortened V by 2 bases and J by 4 bases, and 15 bases separated the two germline ends. The CDR3 loop spans 16 amino acids. The germline V gene encodes CDR1 MGHDK and CDR2 SYGVNS. The CDR3 here is CASSETRGSTYNEQFF. The CDR3 DNA is TGTGCCAGCAGTGAAACCCGGGGAAGCACGTACAATGAGCAGTTCTTC.

This chain links TRBV15 with TRBJ1-3, with a weak D call TRBD1 (6 bases). Trimming stripped 0 bases from V and 0 bases from J, with 9 bases between. CDR3 length equals 16 residues. In germline, CDR1 is LNHNV, CDR2 YYDKDF (reference sequence). The CDR3 DNA reads TGTGCCACCAGCAGAGATCGGACAGCCTCTGGAAACACCATATATTTT. Translation gives CATSRDRTASGNTIYF.

The chain combines TRBV9 with TRBJ2-1; tentatively, D is TRBD2 (7 bases). The germline gives CDR1 SGDLS, CDR2 YYNGEE. This CDR3 is 16 amino acids long. Trimming removed 0 bases from V and 2 bases from J, with 12 bases in between. CDR3 residues: CASSVEPGGAYNEQFF. The CDR3, as DNA: TGTGCCAGCAGCGTAGAGCCGGGGGGCGCCTACAATGAGCAGTTCTTC. Together with reference TRBV9 and TRBJ2-1, the CDR3 gives the full variable domain: DSGVTQTPKHLITATGQRVTLRCSPRSGDLSVYWYQQSLDQGLQFLIQYYNGEERAKGNILERFSAQQFPDLHSELNLSSLELGDSALYFCASSVEPGGAYNEQFFGPGTRLTVL.

J is TRBJ2-5 and V is TRBV19; no definite D call. The CDR3 is 13 residues long. Germline V lookup: CDR1 LNHDA, CDR2 SQIVND (reference sequence). Trimming shortened V by 3 bases and J by 6 bases, and 11 bases separated the two germline ends. The CDR3 spells CASSISMTQTQYF. The CDR3 DNA is TGTGCCAGTAGTATTAGCATGACCCAGACCCAGTACTTC.

The V gene is TRBV7-2, the J gene TRBJ2-2, with TRBD2 matching over 7 bases. Per the germline V gene, CDR1 is SGHTA and CDR2 is FQGNSA. This CDR3 has 16 amino acids. After removal of 6 bases from V and 1 base from J, the junction contained 8 bases not matched to a gene. CDR3 sequence reads: CASSLHSGRNTGELFF. In DNA form, the CDR3 reads TGTGCCAGCAGTCTTCATAGCGGGCGGAACACCGGGGAGCTGTTTTTT. Combining the CDR3 with reference TRBV7-2 and TRBJ2-2 gives the whole variable domain GAGVSQSPSNKVTEKGKDVELRCDPISGHTALYWYRQSLGQGLEFLIYFQGNSAPDKSGLPSDRFSAERTGGSVSTLTIQRTQQEDSAVYLCASSLHSGRNTGELFFGEGSRLTVL.

The rearrangement joins TRBV6-1 to TRBJ2-3; TRBD2 aligns across 15 bases. V shed 7 bases, J shed 5 bases, and the junction held 13 bases outside the gene matches. Germline V lookup: CDR1 MNHNS, CDR2 SASEGT. The CDR3 has 18 residues. The CDR3 bases are TGTGCCAGCACTCGCGGGACTAGCGGGGGGTCCCAGGGAGATACGCAGTATTTT. Its protein product is CASTRGTSGGSQGDTQYF.

CDR3 in amino acids: CASSLGLGFGETQYF. Here the CDR3 DNA reads TGCGCCAGCAGCTTGGGCTTGGGCTTTGGAGAGACCCAGTACTTC. This chain links TRBV5-1 with TRBJ2-5; D not resolved. The V end lost 0 bases, the J end lost 4 bases, and 13 bases lay between the germline ends. The CDR3 sequence is 15 residues long. Germline V lookup: CDR1 SGHRS, CDR2 YFSETQ.

This clonotype has just one count. The chain joins TRBV7-2 to TRBJ2-5, with 7 bases fitting TRBD1. The ends lost 1 base at V and 4 bases at J; junction bases unmatched: 6. CDR1 SGHTA and CDR2 FQGNSA come from the germline V gene. The length of the CDR3 is 15 residues. Written as DNA, the CDR3 is TGTGCCAGCAGCTTAGTGGGCAGGGGGTCAGAGACCCAGTACTTC. As protein: CASSLVGRGSETQYF.

This rearrangement joins TRBV29-1 to TRBJ2-2; D is undetermined. Trimming shortened V by 6 bases and J by 5 bases, and 10 bases separated the two germline ends. The CDR3 loop spans 12 amino acids. Germline CDR1 reads SQVTM; CDR2 reads ANQGSEA. CDR3 loop: CSVRKDTGELFF. DNA of the CDR3: TGCAGCGTCAGAAAAGATACCGGGGAGCTGTTTTTT.

Only one count was recorded for this clonotype. The chain carries TRBV9 and TRBJ1-2; maybe TRBD1 (5 bases). Germline V gives CDR1 SGDLS, CDR2 YYNGEE. The V end lost 4 bases, the J end lost 0 bases, and 13 bases lay between the germline ends. The CDR3 runs 15 residues. The CDR3 DNA follows: TGTGCCAGCAGCCCGACGGGACGGACTAACTATGGCTACACCTTC. Amino acids: CASSPTGRTNYGYTF.

The CDR3 DNA follows: TGCGCCAGCAGCGTGGACACCGCGAACACCGGGGAGCTGTTTTTT. It yields the protein CASSVDTANTGELFF. V is TRBV5-1 and J is TRBJ2-2; maybe TRBD1 (5 bases). Looked up from germline, CDR1 is SGHRS and CDR2 is YFSETQ. The CDR3 loop spans 15 amino acids. Trimming left V 4 bases short and J 0 bases short, with 10 bases between.

The V call is TRBV30, the J call TRBJ1-5; TRBD1 matches at 8 bases. Germline loops: CDR1 GTSNPN, CDR2 SVGIG (reference sequence). Losses at the gene ends were 3 bases for V and 4 bases for J; bases not matched to a gene: 2. The CDR3 extends over 13 amino acids. The CDR3 protein is CAWSGQGNQPQHF. CDR3 in DNA: TGTGCCTGGAGCGGACAGGGAAATCAGCCCCAGCATTTT.

The chain employs TRBV6-6 and TRBJ1-1; a weak D match, TRBD1 (6 bases). The CDR3 extends over 13 amino acids. The V end was cut by 6 bases, the J end by 5 bases, with 13 bases between. The germline V gene encodes CDR1 MNHNY and CDR2 SVGAGI (reference sequence). CDR3 protein: CASRPGQSTEAFF. Written as DNA, the CDR3 is TGTGCCAGCAGGCCTGGACAGTCGACTGAAGCTTTCTTT.